The sequence of this TCR beta chain was determined in a study of T-cell reconstitution after alpha-beta-depleted transplantation in children. Study conclusions and caveats: T-cell counts and diversity were attributed mostly to newly produced T cells one year after transplant. Diversity of TCRbeta at day 60 was high in some patients, arising from surviving recipient T cells and thymic progenitors. Where alpha-beta T cells came from about two months after transplant was reportedly several hundred expanded graft clones.

This CDR3 region has 12 residues. Germline V gene lookup returns CDR1 SQVTM and CDR2 ANQGSEA. The ends were cut back, 4 bases at V and 8 bases at J, with 12 bases in the middle. Ten or more counts support this clonotype. The antigen is unknown. This sample's TCRbeta library carried unique molecular identifier barcodes. TCRdb recomputed calls from the PCR reads with MiXCR, one row per CDR3 protein. The profile shows 85,000 to 120,000 distinct CDR3 sequences, around 6.1% of them singletons. This receptor was taken from a female patient between 2 and 15 years old who had a stem cell transplant for Fanconi anemia, so the T cells may come from the graft donor. The V call is TRBV29-1, the J call TRBJ2-1; D unresolved. Sequencing was performed on PBMCs, mostly from graft donor cells, taken 60 days after TCRalphabeta/CD19-depleted stem cell transplant. CDR3 coding DNA: TGCAGCGTTGGGGTCGGATCGTATGAGCAGTTCTTC. Residues: CSVGVGSYEQFF.